This TCR beta chain derives from a study of human T cells and chemical hapten exposure. This clonotype has ten or more counts. Time point denoted: pre-sensitization, week 0. Treatment meaning: therapeutic diphenylcyclopropenone sensitization with weekly scalp DPC. The donor pool consisted of alopecia patients aged 18 to 70 years, considered suitable for DPC. In TCRdb, the RACE reads were re-called with MiXCR into one record per CDR3 protein. Found here are 250,000 or so distinct CDR3 sequences, 7.7% of them singletons; the top ten hold less than 1.5%. The germline gives CDR1 SGHTA, CDR2 FQGNSA. The CDR3 loop spans 11 amino acids. V was cut by 5 bases and J by 4 bases, with 3 bases left in between.

The sequence derives from a man younger than 35 with alopecia areata. Some clones in this sample may be carry-over from other donors' samples. V gene TRBV7-2 combines with J gene TRBJ2-1, with D hard to call. The sequencing used whole blood, collected in connection with sensitization to the hapten diphenylcyclopropenone (DPC). CDR3 region: CASSRYNEQFF. CDR3 sequence (DNA): TGTGCCAGCAGCCGTTACAATGAGCAGTTCTTC.